This T cell receptor (beta chain) was identified during a study of T cells in narcolepsy. Whole-study findings and limits: Same-patient CSF and blood CD4+ T cell clonotypes included HCRT-specific and TRIB2-specific autoreactive ones.

Repertoires were generated with immunoSEQ multiplex PCR, while TCRdb's copy carries only in-frame clones and drops some. The sample consists of about 43,000 clones, approximately 88% of them appearing once. V lost 5 bases and J lost 9; bases outside the gene matches: 9. CDR3 length: 15 residues. Germline CDR1 MNHEY, CDR2 SMNVEV (reference sequence). As concerns this clone: What it recognizes is unknown.

The rearrangement joins TRBV27 to TRBJ1-6, with 8 nucleotides matching TRBD1. The TCR comes from a human donor with narcolepsy. Sequencing was performed on CD45RA- memory CD4+ T cells from PBMCs. CDR3 region: CASSPGQGSGSPLHF. The CDR3 nucleotides are TGTGCCAGCAGTCCCGGACAGGGTTCCGGTTCACCCCTCCACTTT.